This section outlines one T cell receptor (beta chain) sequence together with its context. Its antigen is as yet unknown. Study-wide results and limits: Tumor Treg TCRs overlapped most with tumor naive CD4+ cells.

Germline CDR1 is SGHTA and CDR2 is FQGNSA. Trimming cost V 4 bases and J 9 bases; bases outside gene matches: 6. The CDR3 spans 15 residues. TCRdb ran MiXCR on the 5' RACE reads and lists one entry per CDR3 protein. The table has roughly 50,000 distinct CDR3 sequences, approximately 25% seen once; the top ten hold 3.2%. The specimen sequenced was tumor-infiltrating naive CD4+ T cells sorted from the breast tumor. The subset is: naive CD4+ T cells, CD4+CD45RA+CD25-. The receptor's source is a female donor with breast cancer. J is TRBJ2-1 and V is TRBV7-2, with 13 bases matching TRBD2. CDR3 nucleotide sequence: TGTGCCAGCAGCTCTGGACTAGCGGGAGCCGTTGAGCAGTTCTTC. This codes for CASSSGLAGAVEQFF.